This T cell receptor (beta chain) was identified during a study of blood T cell repertoires in COVID-19. Assay used: immunoSEQ multiplex PCR; TCRdb lists only in-frame clones, some missing. Of approximately 250,000 clones listed, 85% to 95% are singletons. V lost 0 bases and J lost 1; bases outside the gene matches: 9. CDR1 and CDR2 from the germline V gene are LNHNV and YYDKDF (reference sequence). CDR3 length: 18 amino acids. The chain employs TRBV15 and TRBJ1-3, with 7 positions matching TRBD1. The sample consisted of peripheral blood. This TCR derives from a man aged 25 to 40 with COVID-19, enrolled during active disease. CDR3 in amino acids: CATSRDGRGTVSGNTIYF. CDR3 nucleotides: TGTGCCACCAGCAGAGATGGCAGGGGGACTGTTTCTGGAAACACCATATATTTT.